Listed below are T cell receptor beta chains from one sample, sequenced in a study of T-cell reconstitution after alpha-beta-depleted transplantation in children. TCRdb redid the calling of the PCR reads with MiXCR, one entry per CDR3 protein. The sample contains roughly 200,000 distinct CDR3 sequences, about 8.2% of which appear only once. Specimen: PBMCs, mostly from graft donor cells, collected 360 days after TCRalphabeta/CD19-depleted stem cell transplant. These receptors originate from a male patient under 10 years old who had a stem cell transplant for acute myeloid leukemia, so the T cells may come from the graft donor. The CDR3 runs from the conserved cysteine through the conserved F or W. D genes are given only for firm matches. Clone size is stated in some rows and not others, as once, few, many or a class when expanded.

v_gene: TRBV7-8; d_gene: -; abundance: few; j_gene: TRBJ2-3; CDR3aa: CASSLAEAIQYF; CDR3nt: TGTGCCAGCAGCTTAGCGGAAGCGATACAGTATTTT
v_gene: TRBV27; d_gene: TRBD1; abundance: many; j_gene: TRBJ2-2; CDR3aa: CASSLGPDRGELFF; CDR3nt: TGTGCCAGCAGTTTAGGCCCGGACAGGGGAGAGCTGTTTTTT
v_gene: TRBV20-1; d_gene: -; abundance: -; j_gene: TRBJ2-3; CDR3aa: CSASGLWTDTQYF; CDR3nt: TGCAGTGCTTCGGGACTCTGGACAGATACGCAGTATTTT
v_gene: TRBV5-1; d_gene: TRBD2; abundance: -; j_gene: TRBJ2-3; CDR3aa: CASSLVGVAGATDTQYF; CDR3nt: TGCGCCAGCAGCTTGGTCGGGGTAGCGGGAGCGACAGATACGCAGTATTTT
v_gene: TRBV7-6; d_gene: TRBD1; abundance: many; j_gene: TRBJ2-1; CDR3aa: CASSLRQGIVDNEQFF; CDR3nt: TGTGCCAGCAGCCTTAGACAGGGAATAGTTGACAATGAGCAGTTCTTC
v_gene: TRBV29-1; d_gene: TRBD1; abundance: many; j_gene: TRBJ1-3; CDR3aa: CSVHERQGGNTIYF; CDR3nt: TGCAGCGTTCACGAGCGACAGGGAGGAAACACCATATATTTT
v_gene: TRBV12-3/TRBV12-4; d_gene: -; abundance: -; j_gene: TRBJ1-1; CDR3aa: CASSLGTGTVGAFF; CDR3nt: TGTGCCAGCAGTTTGGGCACAGGCACTGTTGGAGCTTTCTTT
v_gene: TRBV12-3/TRBV12-4; d_gene: -; abundance: many; j_gene: TRBJ1-3; CDR3aa: CASSLLLGDSGNTIYF; CDR3nt: TGTGCCAGCAGTTTATTGCTGGGAGACTCTGGAAACACCATATATTTT
v_gene: TRBV15; d_gene: -; abundance: many; j_gene: TRBJ2-5; CDR3aa: CATSRVEETQYF; CDR3nt: TGTGCCACCAGCAGAGTCGAAGAGACCCAGTACTTC
v_gene: TRBV20-1; d_gene: TRBD1; abundance: many; j_gene: TRBJ2-5; CDR3aa: CSATITGTGVETQYF; CDR3nt: TGCAGTGCTACTATCACCGGGACAGGGGTAGAGACCCAGTACTTC
v_gene: TRBV7-2; d_gene: -; abundance: few; j_gene: TRBJ2-7; CDR3aa: CASSLVPGDEQYF; CDR3nt: TGTGCCAGCAGCTTAGTTCCAGGGGACGAGCAGTACTTC
v_gene: TRBV12-3/TRBV12-4; d_gene: -; abundance: many; j_gene: TRBJ2-1; CDR3aa: CASSLLEDGEQFF; CDR3nt: TGTGCCAGCAGCCTACTAGAGGACGGTGAGCAGTTCTTC
v_gene: TRBV28; d_gene: TRBD2; abundance: many; j_gene: TRBJ2-1; CDR3aa: CASSLAGGYNEQFF; CDR3nt: TGTGCCAGCAGTTTGGCGGGAGGGTACAATGAGCAGTTCTTC
v_gene: TRBV5-1; d_gene: -; abundance: few; j_gene: TRBJ2-1; CDR3aa: CASSRRQTWMDEQFF; CDR3nt: TGCGCCAGCAGCCGCCGGCAAACTTGGATGGATGAGCAGTTCTTC
v_gene: TRBV20-1; d_gene: -; abundance: few; j_gene: TRBJ2-5; CDR3aa: CSASWAVGSQETQYF; CDR3nt: TGCAGTGCTAGTTGGGCAGTTGGGAGTCAAGAGACCCAGTACTTC
v_gene: TRBV6-2/TRBV6-3; d_gene: -; abundance: -; j_gene: TRBJ1-5; CDR3aa: CASSTLGVFHSNQPQHF; CDR3nt: TGTGCCAGCAGTACCTTAGGGGTTTTCCATAGCAATCAGCCCCAGCATTTT
v_gene: TRBV15; d_gene: -; abundance: many; j_gene: TRBJ2-1; CDR3aa: CATSRDYSEYNEQFF; CDR3nt: TGTGCCACCAGCAGAGATTACAGCGAATACAATGAGCAGTTCTTC
v_gene: TRBV6-5; d_gene: -; abundance: many; j_gene: TRBJ2-5; CDR3aa: CASSSTWTGGQETQYF; CDR3nt: TGTGCCAGCAGTTCAACTTGGACAGGAGGGCAAGAGACCCAGTACTTC
v_gene: TRBV7-9; d_gene: -; abundance: -; j_gene: TRBJ2-2; CDR3aa: CASSILQGFAGGGELFF; CDR3nt: TGTGCCAGCAGCATACTACAGGGATTTGCCGGCGGCGGGGAGCTGTTTTTT
v_gene: TRBV15; d_gene: -; abundance: few; j_gene: TRBJ2-2; CDR3aa: CATSRAGVGTGELFF; CDR3nt: TGTGCCACCAGCAGAGCTGGGGTTGGCACCGGGGAGCTGTTTTTT
v_gene: TRBV7-8; d_gene: -; abundance: -; j_gene: TRBJ2-3; CDR3aa: CASSLRRGKEHTQYF; CDR3nt: TGTGCCAGCAGCTTAAGGCGCGGCAAAGAACATACGCAGTATTTT
v_gene: TRBV12-3/TRBV12-4; d_gene: -; abundance: few; j_gene: TRBJ1-5; CDR3aa: CASSLRGAGNQPQHF; CDR3nt: TGTGCCAGCAGTCTTCGCGGGGCAGGCAATCAGCCCCAGCATTTT
v_gene: TRBV28; d_gene: -; abundance: -; j_gene: TRBJ2-1; CDR3aa: CASSLGLGEQFF; CDR3nt: TGTGCCAGCAGTTTAGGACTCGGCGAGCAGTTCTTC
v_gene: TRBV10-3; d_gene: -; abundance: many; j_gene: TRBJ2-5; CDR3aa: CAISELAETQYF; CDR3nt: TGTGCCATCAGTGAACTAGCAGAGACCCAGTACTTC
v_gene: TRBV12-3/TRBV12-4; d_gene: TRBD1; abundance: -; j_gene: TRBJ1-2; CDR3aa: CASSSWDRANYGYTF; CDR3nt: TGTGCCAGCAGTAGCTGGGACAGGGCTAACTATGGCTACACCTTC
v_gene: TRBV4-3; d_gene: -; abundance: -; j_gene: TRBJ2-1; CDR3aa: CASSPHPSNHNNEQFF; CDR3nt: TGCGCCAGCAGCCCACACCCTAGCAACCACAACAATGAGCAGTTCTTC
v_gene: TRBV7-8; d_gene: -; abundance: many; j_gene: TRBJ2-2; CDR3aa: CASSGTGRRTGELFF; CDR3nt: TGTGCCAGCAGCGGTACAGGCCGGCGGACCGGGGAGCTGTTTTTT
v_gene: TRBV10-3; d_gene: -; abundance: -; j_gene: TRBJ1-5; CDR3aa: CAISLESGTDQPQHF; CDR3nt: TGTGCCATCAGTCTCGAGTCTGGGACGGATCAGCCCCAGCATTTT
v_gene: TRBV18; d_gene: -; abundance: few; j_gene: TRBJ1-1; CDR3aa: CASSPQERSHDAFF; CDR3nt: TGTGCCAGCTCACCACAGGAAAGGAGCCATGACGCTTTCTTT
v_gene: TRBV20-1; d_gene: -; abundance: many; j_gene: TRBJ2-3; CDR3aa: CSAPRVGGLTDTQYF; CDR3nt: TGCAGTGCCCCCCGCGTCGGGGGCCTCACAGATACGCAGTATTTT
v_gene: TRBV6-2/TRBV6-3; d_gene: -; abundance: many; j_gene: TRBJ2-3; CDR3aa: CASSYSRADTQYF; CDR3nt: TGTGCCAGCAGTTACTCTAGGGCAGATACGCAGTATTTT
v_gene: TRBV7-9; d_gene: -; abundance: -; j_gene: TRBJ1-6; CDR3aa: CATTLSESYNSPLHF; CDR3nt: TGTGCCACAACCCTGTCGGAAAGTTATAATTCACCCCTCCACTTT
v_gene: TRBV5-4; d_gene: TRBD1; abundance: -; j_gene: TRBJ1-1; CDR3aa: CASSQGAGTGGLEAFF; CDR3nt: TGTGCCAGCAGCCAGGGGGCCGGGACAGGGGGCCTAGAGGCTTTCTTT
v_gene: TRBV7-9; d_gene: -; abundance: once; j_gene: TRBJ2-1; CDR3aa: CATSPPQDYNEQFF; CDR3nt: TGTGCCACCAGCCCCCCGCAAGATTACAATGAGCAGTTCTTC
v_gene: TRBV6-2/TRBV6-3; d_gene: TRBD2; abundance: -; j_gene: TRBJ2-1; CDR3aa: CASSRGLAAYNEQFF; CDR3nt: TGTGCCAGCAGCCGGGGACTAGCGGCCTACAATGAGCAGTTCTTC
v_gene: TRBV7-3; d_gene: -; abundance: few; j_gene: TRBJ2-3; CDR3aa: CASRLTGEGVGYF; CDR3nt: TGTGCCAGCAGGCTCACGGGAGAAGGGGTCGGGTATTTT
v_gene: TRBV5-1; d_gene: -; abundance: -; j_gene: TRBJ1-1; CDR3aa: CASREGPGSNTEAFF; CDR3nt: TGCGCCAGCCGGGAAGGGCCAGGGTCGAACACTGAAGCTTTCTTT
v_gene: TRBV20-1; d_gene: -; abundance: -; j_gene: TRBJ1-4; CDR3aa: CSAREDSVNEKLFF; CDR3nt: TGCAGTGCTAGAGAGGACAGCGTTAATGAAAAACTGTTTTTT